The 32 T cell receptor beta chains given below trace back to one sample, sequenced in a study of blood T cell repertoires in COVID-19. Repertoires were generated with immunoSEQ multiplex PCR, while TCRdb's copy carries only in-frame clones and drops some. The sample has roughly 150,000 clones, around 83% seen once; the top ten hold more than 5.5%. Material for sequencing was peripheral blood. These receptors were taken from a woman between 45 and 65 years old in a cohort sampled during active or convalescent COVID-19.

The table lists this clone with a count of one. The rearrangement uses TRBV19 and TRBJ2-6, with 9 positions matching TRBD1. The length of the CDR3 is 17 residues. Per germline, CDR1 LNHDA and CDR2 SQIVND (reference sequence). V was pared by 9 bases and J by 1 base, with 10 bases of the junction left unmatched. The CDR3 protein is CASLPGQGVSGANVLTF. The CDR3 DNA is TGTGCCAGCTTGCCGGGACAGGGAGTTTCTGGGGCCAACGTCCTGACTTTC. Variable domain in full (rest from reference TRBV19 and TRBJ2-6): DGGITQSPKYLFRKEGQNVTLSCEQNLNHDAMYWYRQDPGQGLRLIYYSQIVNDFQKGDIAEGYSVSREKKESFPLTVTSAQKNPTAFYLCASLPGQGVSGANVLTFGAGSRLTVL.

The chain joins TRBV7-9 to TRBJ1-2; 7 bases are a match to TRBD1. The V segment lost 9 bases and the J segment 2 bases; nucleotides outside the gene matches: 6. This CDR3 has 13 amino acids. The germline CDR1 and CDR2 sequences are SEHNR and FQNEAQ (reference sequence). The CDR3 nucleotides are TGTGCCAGTTCCGGACAGGACAACTATGGCTACACCTTC. It is translated as CASSGQDNYGYTF. Full variable domain (missing parts from reference TRBV7-9 and TRBJ1-2): DTGVSQNPRHKITKRGQNVTFRCDPISEHNRLYWYRQTLGQGPEFLTYFQNEAQLEKSRLLSDRFSAERPKGSFSTLEIQRTEQGDSAMYLCASSGQDNYGYTFGSGTRLTVV.

The CDR3 is CASSSGTDNSPLHF. For the CDR3, the DNA is TGCGCCAGCAGCTCCGGGACAGATAATTCACCCCTCCACTTT. The chain employs TRBV5-1 and TRBJ1-6; 7 bases map to TRBD1. After removal of 3 bases from V and 5 bases from J, the junction contained 2 bases not matched to a gene. Germline assignment: CDR1 SGHRS and CDR2 YFSETQ. The CDR3 length is 14 residues. The whole variable domain, remainder taken from reference TRBV5-1 and TRBJ1-6, is KAGVTQTPRYLIKTRGQQVTLSCSPISGHRSVSWYQQTPGQGLQFLFEYFSETQRNKGNFPGRFSGRQFSNSRSEMNVSTLELGDSALYLCASSSGTDNSPLHFGNGTRLTVT.

The V and J genes are TRBV6-5 and TRBJ2-7, with TRBD2 as a possible D gene (6 bases). CDR1 is MNHEY, CDR2 SVGAGI, per germline. Trimming pared 8 bases from V and 2 bases from J, leaving 10 bases between. The CDR3 contains 12 residues. The CDR3 DNA is TGTGCCAGCGTTAGCGGTACCTACGAGCAGTACTTC. This translates into CASVSGTYEQYF.

This clone is a singleton in its sample. This chain links TRBV7-2 with TRBJ2-3, with 7 bases lining up with TRBD2. V gave up 4 bases and J gave up 3 bases; unmatched junction bases: 7. This CDR3 comprises 15 residues. Germline-derived CDR1 and CDR2 are SGHTA and FQGNSA. CDR3 nucleotide sequence: TGTGCCAGCAGCTCCCTTAGCGGGTGGACAGATACGCAGTATTTT. Translation: CASSSLSGWTDTQYF.

The chain combines TRBV5-1 with TRBJ2-5; 10 positions agree with TRBD2. With V trimmed by 4 bases and J by 5 bases, 11 bases remained unmatched. Per the germline V gene, CDR1 is SGHRS and CDR2 is YFSETQ. The CDR3 is 16 residues long. Here the CDR3 DNA reads TGCGCCAGCAGCCGTAATGAGCGGGGGGGCCGCGAGACCCAGTACTTC. Translated: CASSRNERGGRETQYF.

CDR3: CASSRDITGTSGGKNIQYF. In nucleotides, the CDR3 is TGTGCCAGCAGCCGGGATATAACCGGGACTAGCGGGGGGAAAAACATTCAGTACTTC. The genes are TRBV4-2 and TRBJ2-4; 15 bases map to TRBD2. V trimming: 4 bases; J trimming: 4 bases; junction bases outside the gene matches: 11. The CDR3 runs 19 residues. The germline V gene has CDR1 LGHNA and CDR2 YNFKEQ.

V gene TRBV4-2 combines with J gene TRBJ1-1; no clear D gene. V lost 1 base to trimming and J lost 6 bases, with 15 bases between them. Germline CDR1 and CDR2: LGHNA and YNFKEQ. The CDR3 sequence is 15 residues long. The DNA of the CDR3 is TGTGCCAGCAGCCAAGTCGACGGGATTTCCGCTGAAGCTTTCTTT. It is translated as CASSQVDGISAEAFF.

This clone has only a few counts. CDR3 sequence (DNA): TGTGCCAGCAGCTTGGAGCTAGCGGGTCTCGTGGATACGCAGTATTTT. Residues: CASSLELAGLVDTQYF. The chain links TRBV5-6 to TRBJ2-3; the match to TRBD2 covers 8 bases. The CDR3 has 16 residues. Germline V gives CDR1 SGHDT, CDR2 YYEEEE. J lost 6 bases, V lost 0 bases, and 9 bases had no gene match.

This clone appeared a single time. V gene TRBV4-3 combines with J gene TRBJ2-3; 10 bases fit TRBD2. The J segment lost 7 bases and the V segment lost 2 bases, leaving 6 bases of the junction unmatched. There are 15 residues in the CDR3. Germline assignment: CDR1 LGHNA and CDR2 YSLEER. The CDR3 nucleotides are TGCGCCAGCAGCCAACCCAGCGGGGGGGTGCATACGCAGTATTTT. This encodes CASSQPSGGVHTQYF.

The chain joins TRBV12-3 or TRBV12-4 to TRBJ1-2; D is perhaps TRBD1 (5 bases). The ends were cut back, 6 bases at V and 3 bases at J, with 11 bases in the middle. The CDR3 is made up of 13 amino acids. CDR3 sequence: CASRPTVHYGYTF. DNA for the CDR3: TGTGCCAGCAGGCCGACAGTCCACTATGGCTACACCTTC.

The rearrangement uses TRBV19 and TRBJ1-6; 7 bases align to TRBD1. Looked up from germline, CDR1 is LNHDA and CDR2 is SQIVND (reference sequence). The V gene end was trimmed by 1 base and the J gene end by 0 bases; junction bases not matched to a gene: 6. The CDR3 has 18 residues. The CDR3 region has the DNA TGTGCCAGTAGTATAGGGACAGGCGGCTTCTCCTATAATTCACCCCTCCACTTT. This gives the protein CASSIGTGGFSYNSPLHF.

V gene TRBV3-1 (or the pseudogene TRBV3-2) combines with J gene TRBJ2-5; 13 nucleotides align to TRBD2. Germline CDR1 and CDR2: LGHDT and YNNKEL (reference sequence). With V trimmed by 5 bases and J by 5 bases, 5 bases remained unmatched. The CDR3 sequence is 15 residues long. CDR3 sequence: CASSSGTSGAETQYF. Here the CDR3 DNA reads TGTGCCAGCAGCTCCGGGACTAGCGGGGCGGAGACCCAGTACTTC.

This sequence joins TRBV3-1 (or the pseudogene TRBV3-2) and TRBJ2-6; no firm D call. Between the trimmed V and J ends, which lost 1 base and 0 bases, there was a span of 7 bases. Germline loops: CDR1 LGHDT, CDR2 YNNKEL (reference sequence). The CDR3 length is 16 residues. The DNA for the CDR3 is TGTGCCAGCAGCCAAGTCAGGATCTCTGGGGCCAACGTCCTGACTTTC. Its translation is CASSQVRISGANVLTF.

The V call is TRBV6-2 or TRBV6-3, the J call TRBJ1-5; 7 positions match TRBD1. Germline CDR1 reads MNHEY; CDR2 reads SVGEGT. The CDR3 loop spans 14 amino acids. The trim removed 6 bases at V and 4 bases at J, leaving 6 bases unmatched. DNA of the CDR3: TGTGCCAGCAGCCGGACAGGAGCTAATCAGCCCCAGCATTTT. Amino acid sequence: CASSRTGANQPQHF.

The chain recombines TRBV28 with TRBJ1-2; 9 nucleotides line up with TRBD1. The CDR3 is made up of 14 amino acids. J was trimmed by 2 bases and V by 6 bases; bases with no gene match: 4. Germline V gene data show CDR1 as MDHEN and CDR2 as SYDVKM. CDR3 coding DNA: TGTGCCAGCAGCTGGGACAGGGCAAACTATGGCTACACCTTC. Translation gives CASSWDRANYGYTF.

The chain joins TRBV20-1 to TRBJ1-2, with D hard to call. From germline, CDR1 is DFQATT and CDR2 SNEGSKA (reference sequence). The CDR3 is made up of 13 amino acids. The V end lost 3 bases, the J end lost 2 bases, and 10 bases lay between the germline ends. Written as DNA, the CDR3 is TGCAGTGCTAGTGAGAAAACAAACTATGGCTACACCTTC. Protein product: CSASEKTNYGYTF.

V and J are TRBV5-5 and TRBJ1-6, with 7 bases that match TRBD1. This CDR3 is built from 14 residues. The germline CDR1 and CDR2 sequences are SGHKS and YYEKEE (reference sequence). Trimming cost V 3 bases and J 7 bases; bases outside gene matches: 4. The CDR3 spells CASSSQGGNSPLHF. The CDR3 bases are TGTGCCAGCAGCTCCCAGGGGGGAAATTCACCCCTCCACTTT.

The V and J genes are TRBV7-9 and TRBJ2-3; 15 nucleotides line up with TRBD2. CDR1 SEHNR and CDR2 FQNEAQ come from the germline V gene (reference sequence). After removal of 5 bases from V and 1 base from J, the junction contained 4 bases not matched to a gene. The CDR3 spans 17 residues. The CDR3 loop reads CASSPWTSGGGTDTQYF. CDR3 in DNA: TGTGCCAGCAGCCCCTGGACTAGCGGGGGGGGCACAGATACGCAGTATTTT.

The V and J genes are TRBV14 and TRBJ1-2; 8 nucleotides agree with TRBD1. CDR3 length equals 15 residues. Trimming at V came to 3 bases and at J to 2 bases, leaving 5 bases not matched to a gene. The germline gives CDR1 SGHDN, CDR2 FVKESK. CDR3 loop: CASSQAGQGNYGYTF. The CDR3 bases are TGTGCCAGCAGCCAGGCTGGACAGGGAAACTATGGCTACACCTTC.

This clone was picked up one time. The chain uses TRBV18 and TRBJ1-1; no clear D gene. The CDR3 covers 14 residues. Trimming removed 3 bases at V and 3 bases at J, with 11 bases between. CDR1 KGHSH and CDR2 LQKENI come from the germline V gene. The CDR3 loop is CASSPSGQDTEAFF. The CDR3 DNA reads as TGTGCCAGCTCACCGAGCGGGCAGGACACTGAAGCTTTCTTT.

The chain uses TRBV12-3 or TRBV12-4 and TRBJ2-1, with 8 bases lining up with TRBD2. The length of the CDR3 is 13 residues. Losses at the gene ends were 11 bases for V and 7 bases for J; bases not matched to a gene: 10. This CDR3 is CAAVAGGNNEQFF. CDR3 in DNA: TGTGCCGCGGTTGCGGGGGGTAATAATGAGCAGTTCTTC.

The J gene is TRBJ1-1, the V gene TRBV5-1; D possibly corresponds to TRBD1 (6 bases). This CDR3 spans 15 amino acids. V gave up 1 base and J gave up 3 bases, with 13 bases separating them. The V gene's germline CDR1 is SGHRS and CDR2 YFSETQ. The CDR3 DNA sequence: TGCGCCAGCAGCTTGACAGGGCCCGATCACACTGAAGCTTTCTTT. Translated: CASSLTGPDHTEAFF.

The rearrangement links TRBV7-2 to TRBJ1-1; 9 bases match TRBD1. CDR1 and CDR2 (germline): SGHTA, FQGNSA. This CDR3 contains 15 residues. V was pared by 7 bases and J by 4 bases, with 10 bases of the junction left unmatched. The CDR3 DNA is TGTGCCAGCACCAAGCCGGGACAGGGTGGCACTGAAGCTTTCTTT. Encoded protein: CASTKPGQGGTEAFF.

V is TRBV5-6 and J is TRBJ1-6; 10 bases match TRBD1. There are 15 residues in the CDR3. V was clipped by 2 bases and J by 9 bases; unmatched bases: 5. Germline lookup yields CDR1 SGHDT and CDR2 YYEEEE. The CDR3 DNA reads as TGTGCCAGCAGCTTTAGGGGACAGGGGATTTCACCCCTCCACTTT. Protein product: CASSFRGQGISPLHF.

V is TRBV7-6 and J is TRBJ2-3; a possible D gene is TRBD1 (5 bases). This CDR3 comprises 14 residues. Trimming took 8 bases from V and 1 from J, leaving 13 bases between them. CDR1 and CDR2 from the germline V gene are SGHVS and FNYEAQ. The CDR3 DNA reads as TGTGCCAGCTCAATGGGGCTCGGCACAGATACGCAGTATTTT. Translating gives CASSMGLGTDTQYF.

J is TRBJ2-1 and V is TRBV18; weak D call: TRBD2 (5 bases). Trimming pared 1 base from V and 3 bases from J, leaving 10 bases between. The CDR3 has 15 residues. Germline lookup yields CDR1 KGHSH and CDR2 LQKENI. The CDR3 protein is CASSPLYSDYNEQFF. The CDR3 bases are TGTGCCAGCTCACCACTTTATAGCGACTACAATGAGCAGTTCTTC.

In this sample, this clone turned up a few times. The chain has TRBV5-5 and TRBJ1-6, with 7 bases matching TRBD1. CDR1 and CDR2 from the germline V gene are SGHKS and YYEKEE (reference sequence). The CDR3 is made up of 15 amino acids. The V and J ends lost 5 bases and 10 bases, in that order; junction bases with no gene match: 12. The CDR3 bases are TGTGCCAGCAGTTCCCCGCTAGGGGGCGGATCACCCCTCCACTTT. Translation: CASSSPLGGGSPLHF. Looking up the rest from reference TRBV5-5 and TRBJ1-6 gives the full variable domain: DAGVTQSPTHLIKTRGQQVTLRCSPISGHKSVSWYQQVLGQGPQFIFQYYEKEERGRGNFPDRFSARQFPNYSSELNVNALLLGDSALYLCASSSPLGGGSPLHFGNGTRLTVT.

The genes are TRBV5-1 and TRBJ2-1; unclear D gene. CDR3 size: 13 residues. Trimming cost V 0 bases and J 15 bases, with 16 bases left between them. Germline assignment: CDR1 SGHRS and CDR2 YFSETQ. The CDR3, as DNA: TGCGCCAGCAGCTTGGCGCATGACAAGGCGCCGTTCTTC. Residues: CASSLAHDKAPFF.

V and J are TRBV5-1 and TRBJ1-2, with a weak D call TRBD1 (5 bases). CDR1 and CDR2 from the germline V gene are SGHRS and YFSETQ. Trimming cost V 4 bases and J 2 bases, with 18 bases left between them. The CDR3 totals 16 residues. The CDR3 DNA is TGCGCCAGCAGCCTTGATAGTGGGGCTATCAACTATGGCTACACCTTC. This gives the protein CASSLDSGAINYGYTF.

V gene TRBV20-1 combines with J gene TRBJ1-4, with TRBD1 as a possible D gene (5 bases). Germline V CDR1 and CDR2: DFQATT, SNEGSKA (reference sequence). V was cut by 3 bases and J by 8 bases, with 13 bases left in between. This CDR3 region has 13 residues. The CDR3 sequence: CSASVGQGEKLFF. The CDR3 coding sequence is TGCAGTGCTAGTGTGGGGCAAGGGGAAAAACTGTTTTTT.

V gene TRBV3-1 (or the pseudogene TRBV3-2) combines with J gene TRBJ2-7, with TRBD2 identical over 7 bases. This CDR3 is 15 amino acids long. The germline gives CDR1 LGHDT, CDR2 YNNKEL (reference sequence). V lost 2 bases and J lost 0; bases outside the gene matches: 4. The CDR3 bases are TGTGCCAGCAGCCAAAGAAGCGGGGACTCCTACGAGCAGTACTTC. Protein product: CASSQRSGDSYEQYF.